Below are 13 T cell receptor beta chains sequenced from a single sample in a study. One entry per CDR3 protein results from TCRdb running MiXCR on the RT-PCR reads. The data show 550,000 to 750,000 distinct CDR3 sequences, with 11% to 15% seen just once and roughly 3.6% held by the top ten. What was sequenced was memory CD4+ T cells from blood. Receptor source: a female donor in good health, serving as a healthy control.

This clonotype was detected ten times or more. This rearrangement joins TRBV5-1 to TRBJ2-2; D remains unclear. CDR1 SGHRS and CDR2 YFSETQ come from the germline V gene. V shed 6 bases and J shed 0 bases, with 6 bases lying between them. This CDR3 has 13 amino acids. For the CDR3, the DNA is TGCGCCAGCACCAGGTCGAACACCGGGGAGCTGTTTTTT. This encodes CASTRSNTGELFF.

This sequence joins TRBV20-1 and TRBJ2-2; 8 bases align to TRBD2. This CDR3 region has 16 residues. In germline, CDR1 is DFQATT, CDR2 SNEGSKA (reference sequence). V trimming: 1 base; J trimming: 3 bases; junction bases outside the gene matches: 7. Here the CDR3 DNA reads TGCAGTGCTAGAGTTACTAGCGGTTATTACACCGGGGAGCTGTTTTTT. Translation: CSARVTSGYYTGELFF.

The rearrangement uses TRBV20-1 and TRBJ1-1; TRBD1 aligns across 7 bases. Germline V gene lookup returns CDR1 DFQATT and CDR2 SNEGSKA (reference sequence). The J segment lost 6 bases and the V segment lost 1 base, leaving 8 bases of the junction unmatched. This CDR3 comprises 14 residues. CDR3 loop: CSARGAGGIAEAFF. CDR3 DNA sequence: TGCAGTGCTAGAGGGGCAGGGGGGATCGCTGAAGCTTTCTTT.

A note on this clonotype: This may stem from a read error, because a much larger clone lies one nucleotide away. The chain employs TRBV20-1 and TRBJ2-7; 10 bases are a match to TRBD1. The J segment lost 3 bases and the V segment lost 0 bases, leaving 5 bases of the junction unmatched. Germline V gives CDR1 DFQATT, CDR2 SNEGSKA (reference sequence). This CDR3 region has 15 residues. CDR3 residues: CSAREETGGCYEQYF. The DNA of the CDR3 is TGCAGTGCTAGAGAGGAGACAGGGGGCTGCTACGAGCAGTACTTC.

There are a few counts of this clonotype. The chain is built from TRBV20-1 and TRBJ1-1; the D is unclear. Trimming took 4 bases from V and 1 from J, leaving 13 bases between them. There are 14 residues in the CDR3. Per the germline V gene, CDR1 is DFQATT and CDR2 is SNEGSKA (reference sequence). The CDR3 DNA sequence: TGCAGTGCTAAACGAACCTACCCGAACACTGAAGCTTTCTTT. This gives the protein CSAKRTYPNTEAFF.

This clonotype was observed many times. The chain combines TRBV12-3 or TRBV12-4 with TRBJ2-3; 9 positions agree with TRBD2. Germline trimming cut 4 bases from V and 4 bases from J; bases unmatched to any gene: 3. The CDR3 is made up of 14 amino acids. CDR3 loop: CASSSGLAADTQYF. The CDR3 DNA reads as TGTGCCAGCAGTTCGGGACTAGCAGCAGATACGCAGTATTTT.

This chain connects TRBV6-6 to TRBJ1-4; tentatively, D is TRBD1 (6 bases). The CDR3 sequence is 18 residues long. The V gene lost 2 bases and the J gene lost 8 bases, with 24 bases spanning the gap. From germline, CDR1 is MNHNY and CDR2 SVGAGI (reference sequence). The CDR3 DNA reads TGTGCCAGCAGTTACGGCCCGGGGGCAGGGCCCCAGGGCGAAAAACTGTTTTTT. As protein: CASSYGPGAGPQGEKLFF.

This clonotype was detected a few times. The chain has TRBV5-1 and TRBJ1-6; D might be TRBD1 (6 bases). V was cut by 4 bases and J by 2 bases, with 10 bases left in between. CDR3 size: 15 residues. Germline CDR1 reads SGHRS; CDR2 reads YFSETQ. CDR3 DNA: TGCGCCAGCAGCCAGGACAGTACCTATAATTCACCCCTCCACTTT. It encodes CASSQDSTYNSPLHF.

This clonotype was recorded a few times. The V and J genes are TRBV6-1 and TRBJ1-6, with 8 positions matching TRBD1. The CDR3 runs 14 residues. V dropped 7 bases and J dropped 8; count of bases not matched to a gene: 7. The germline V gene encodes CDR1 MNHNS and CDR2 SASEGT. The CDR3 reads CASTLTGGHSPLHF. As DNA, the CDR3 is TGTGCCAGCACGCTAACAGGGGGGCATTCACCCCTCCACTTT.

The rearrangement joins TRBV28 to TRBJ2-7; D remains ambiguous. V was cut by 5 bases and J by 2 bases, with 10 bases left in between. CDR1 and CDR2 from the germline V gene are MDHEN and SYDVKM. The CDR3 spans 13 residues. As DNA, the CDR3 is TGTGCCAGCAGTCCCCACATAACCTACGAGCAGTACTTC. This codes for CASSPHITYEQYF.

Regarding this clonotype: Just one base apart from a much larger clone, this may be a read error. The rearrangement links TRBV7-6 to TRBJ2-1, with a weak D call TRBD2 (6 bases). Germline V gives CDR1 SGHVS, CDR2 FNYEAQ. The CDR3 has 13 residues. CDR3 in amino acids: CTSSSTAGNEQFF. As DNA, the CDR3 is TGTACCAGCAGCTCCACCGCGGGGAATGAGCAGTTCTTC.

The chain is built from TRBV5-1 and TRBJ1-3; perhaps TRBD1 as D (5 bases). Germline CDR1 and CDR2: SGHRS and YFSETQ. The CDR3 covers 17 residues. Trimming shortened V by 1 base and J by 0 bases, and 14 bases separated the two germline ends. The CDR3 nucleotides are TGCGCCAGCAGCTTGAATGCAGGGCCTCTCTCTGGAAACACCATATATTTT. This gives the protein CASSLNAGPLSGNTIYF. Together with reference TRBV5-1 and TRBJ1-3, the CDR3 gives the full variable domain: KAGVTQTPRYLIKTRGQQVTLSCSPISGHRSVSWYQQTPGQGLQFLFEYFSETQRNKGNFPGRFSGRQFSNSRSEMNVSTLELGDSALYLCASSLNAGPLSGNTIYFGEGSWLTVV.

V usage is TRBV11-2 and J usage is TRBJ2-4; maybe TRBD2 (6 bases). This CDR3 is 15 amino acids long. V was cut by 5 bases and J by 1 base, with 12 bases left in between. Germline lookup yields CDR1 SGHAT and CDR2 FQNNGV. CDR3 region: CASSRLSGAKNIQYF. CDR3 DNA: TGTGCCAGCAGCCGCCTAAGCGGGGCCAAAAACATTCAGTACTTC.